A selection of T cell receptor beta chains follows, all from one sample in a study of identical twins. MiXCR, run by TCRdb on the 5' RACE reads, gives a single entry per CDR3 protein. The table shows about 660,000 distinct CDR3 sequences, with around 8.3% occurring only once. These data were also filed under a second study, of yellow fever vaccine responses in identical twins.

The specimen was PBMCs. All receptors derive from a woman under 30 in good health. Both conserved end residues are part of each CDR3. Fields, in order: clone size, V gene, J gene, D gene, CDR3 protein, CDR3 DNA. D genes are given only for firm matches. Size values are once, few and many counts, or a class for expanded clones, and some rows have none.

many,TRBV2,TRBJ2-5,-,CASSRGIETQYF,TGTGCCAGCAGCCGGGGGATAGAGACCCAGTACTTC
-,TRBV7-2,TRBJ2-7,-,CASSGDAYEQYF,TGTGCCAGCAGCGGGGACGCCTACGAGCAGTACTTC
-,TRBV12-3/TRBV12-4,TRBJ2-2,-,CAFSQLVGSRANTGELFF,TGTGCCTTCAGTCAATTGGTCGGGTCCAGGGCGAACACCGGGGAGCTGTTTTTT
-,TRBV10-1,TRBJ2-3,-,CASSTPDSTDTQYF,TGCGCCAGCTCCACTCCCGACAGTACAGATACGCAGTATTTT
-,TRBV28,TRBJ2-2,TRBD1,CASSLGQGGRELFF,TGTGCCAGCAGTTTGGGACAGGGAGGAAGGGAGCTGTTTTTT
-,TRBV4-3,TRBJ2-5,TRBD1,CASSPGTGDLETQYF,TGCGCCAGCAGCCCCGGGACAGGGGATTTGGAGACCCAGTACTTC
-,TRBV29-1,TRBJ1-2,TRBD1,CSFWDRGFYGYTF,TGCAGCTTTTGGGACAGGGGGTTCTATGGCTACACCTTC
-,TRBV20-1,TRBJ1-2,-,CSARDYGYTF,TGCAGTGCTAGGGACTATGGCTACACCTTC
-,TRBV5-6,TRBJ2-2,TRBD2,CASSSLVWASGGENANTGELFF,TGTGCCAGCAGCTCCCTAGTATGGGCTAGCGGGGGGGAAAACGCGAACACCGGGGAGCTGTTTTTT
-,TRBV14,TRBJ1-1,TRBD1,CASSEFRGGTEAFF,TGTGCCAGCAGCGAATTCAGGGGGGGCACTGAAGCTTTCTTT
-,TRBV7-9,TRBJ2-1,TRBD2,CASSRRLAGDNEQFF,TGTGCCAGCAGCCGGAGACTAGCGGGAGACAATGAGCAGTTCTTC
-,TRBV7-2,TRBJ2-3,TRBD1,CASSLMVTGGADTQYF,TGTGCCAGCAGCTTAATGGTGACAGGGGGCGCAGATACGCAGTATTTT
many,TRBV29-1,TRBJ1-4,-,CSVEVQGNEKLFF,TGCAGCGTTGAAGTCCAAGGGAATGAAAAACTGTTTTTT
-,TRBV20-1,TRBJ2-5,TRBD1,CSARLDREETQYF,TGCAGTGCTAGACTGGACAGGGAAGAGACCCAGTACTTC
-,TRBV6-2/TRBV6-3,TRBJ2-7,-,CASSPSSDGYEQYF,TGTGCCAGCAGTCCTTCCTCGGATGGGTACGAGCAGTACTTC
many,TRBV11-2,TRBJ2-3,TRBD2,CASSLDGGSTDTQYF,TGTGCCAGCAGCCTAGACGGGGGGAGCACAGATACGCAGTATTTT